The rows below give T cell receptor beta chains drawn from one sample of a study of blood T cells in healthy people across ages. Each CDR3 protein gets one entry after TCRdb re-called the 5' RACE reads with MiXCR. The repertoire holds 1.8 million or so distinct CDR3 sequences, with 35% to 50% as singletons. Source material: blood. These receptors were collected from a human donor in good health. The CDR3 runs from the conserved cysteine through the conserved F or W. The D gene is left open where the match is weak. Clone size appears in some rows only: once, few, many, or a class for an expanded clone.

D	V	J	size	CDR3	DNA
NA	TRBV9	TRBJ2-7	few	CASSQDYGDALDEQYF	TGTGCCAGCAGCCAAGACTACGGCGACGCTCTCGACGAGCAGTACTTC
NA	TRBV7-2	TRBJ1-5	few	CASSFQGYQPQHF	TGTGCCAGCAGCTTCCAAGGTTATCAGCCCCAGCATTTT
NA	TRBV6-4	TRBJ2-3	few	CATTRANYTDTQYF	TGTGCCACCACTCGGGCTAACTACACAGATACGCAGTATTTT
TRBD1	TRBV7-2	TRBJ2-1	NA	CASSFPDNRGSRYNEQFF	TGTGCCAGCAGCTTCCCCGACAACAGGGGGTCGCGATACAATGAGCAGTTCTTC
TRBD1	TRBV7-2	TRBJ1-6	few	CASSLFSRGSNSPLHF	TGTGCCAGCAGCTTATTCTCCAGGGGGTCGAATTCACCCCTCCACTTT
TRBD1	TRBV28	TRBJ2-7	NA	CASSRETGASYEQYF	TGTGCCAGCAGCCGAGAGACAGGGGCCTCCTACGAGCAGTACTTC
TRBD1	TRBV10-3	TRBJ2-4	NA	CAISESRTGNIQYF	TGTGCCATCAGTGAGTCACGGACAGGGAACATTCAGTACTTC
NA	TRBV12-3/TRBV12-4	TRBJ1-4	once	CASSFLVDGQSFATNEKLFF	TGTGCCAGCAGTTTTCTCGTCGACGGGCAGTCTTTTGCAACTAATGAAAAACTGTTTTTT
NA	TRBV9	TRBJ1-6	NA	CASTRGENSPLHF	TGTGCCAGCACCCGAGGGGAGAATTCACCCCTCCACTTT
NA	TRBV18	TRBJ2-3	NA	CASLIADTQYF	TGTGCCAGCCTTATTGCAGATACGCAGTATTTT
TRBD2	TRBV7-2	TRBJ2-5	NA	CASSFNRGETRYF	TGTGCCAGCAGCTTCAACCGGGGGGAGACCCGGTACTTC
TRBD2	TRBV4-1	TRBJ2-4	NA	CASSPAQLRGGVQYF	TGCGCCAGCAGCCCAGCCCAACTACGCGGGGGTGTTCAGTACTTC
NA	TRBV7-2	TRBJ2-1	many	CASSLDRNEQFF	TGTGCCAGCAGCCTGGACCGCAATGAGCAGTTCTTC
NA	TRBV6-2/TRBV6-3	TRBJ1-5	NA	CASSYSIGRQPQHF	TGTGCCAGCAGTTACTCGATTGGTCGTCAGCCCCAGCATTTT
TRBD2	TRBV29-1	TRBJ2-5	NA	CSASGDSYGQYF	TGCAGCGCTAGCGGGGACTCCTACGGGCAGTACTTC
TRBD1	TRBV12-3/TRBV12-4	TRBJ1-6	NA	CASLRTGSSYNSPLHF	TGTGCCAGCCTCCGGACAGGAAGCTCCTATAATTCACCCCTCCACTTT
NA	TRBV15	TRBJ2-7	few	CATSRARAPSYEQYF	TGTGCCACCAGCAGAGCGCGGGCCCCCTCCTACGAGCAGTACTTC
NA	TRBV28	TRBJ1-5	NA	CASSSGRINQPQHF	TGTGCCAGCAGTTCTGGGAGGATCAATCAGCCCCAGCATTTT
NA	TRBV4-3	TRBJ2-5	many	CASSQEPGSSQYF	TGCGCCAGCAGCCAAGAACCGGGGTCCAGCCAGTACTTC
NA	TRBV3-1	TRBJ2-3	NA	CASSQDQMPLGQYF	TGTGCCAGCAGCCAAGATCAAATGCCCCTCGGGCAGTATTTT
TRBD1	TRBV5-6	TRBJ1-6	few	CASSPTGTNSPLHF	TGTGCCAGCAGCCCGACAGGGACAAATTCACCCCTCCACTTT
NA	TRBV12-3/TRBV12-4	TRBJ1-1	few	CASSLEQGKAFF	TGTGCCAGCAGTTTAGAGCAGGGTAAAGCTTTCTTT
NA	TRBV30	TRBJ2-7	NA	CAWSVQSSYEQYF	TGTGCCTGGAGTGTACAAAGCTCCTACGAGCAGTACTTC
NA	TRBV5-5	TRBJ1-1	NA	CASSYAAPNTEAFF	TGTGCCAGCAGCTACGCGGCCCCGAACACTGAAGCTTTCTTT
NA	TRBV27	TRBJ2-6	NA	CASSRRGANVLTF	TGTGCCAGCAGCAGAAGAGGGGCCAACGTCCTGACTTTC
NA	TRBV14	TRBJ2-5	NA	CASSSVRHGVQYF	TGTGCCAGCAGCTCCGTTAGGCATGGGGTCCAGTACTTC
NA	TRBV20-1	TRBJ1-6	NA	CSAYRGETGNSPLHF	TGCAGTGCTTACCGGGGGGAAACGGGTAATTCACCCCTCCACTTT
NA	TRBV7-2	TRBJ2-7	NA	CASAPLLEHSSYEQYF	TGTGCCAGCGCCCCCCTCTTGGAACATAGCTCCTACGAGCAGTACTTC
NA	TRBV29-1	TRBJ2-1	NA	CSVEDLLRNEQFF	TGCAGCGTTGAAGACCTTCTCCGGAATGAGCAGTTCTTC
NA	TRBV7-9	TRBJ2-4	few	CASSQETDPIQYF	TGTGCCAGCAGCCAAGAAACGGATCCAATTCAGTACTTC
TRBD1	TRBV9	TRBJ1-2	NA	CASSVFGTGVPAGGYTF	TGTGCCAGCAGCGTTTTCGGGACAGGGGTGCCTGCGGGTGGCTACACCTTC
NA	TRBV7-2	TRBJ2-6	few	CASSLWRASGANVLTF	TGTGCCAGCAGCTTATGGCGGGCTTCTGGGGCCAACGTCCTGACTTTC
NA	TRBV6-6	TRBJ1-1	NA	CASTQPTENTEAFF	TGTGCCAGCACCCAACCGACAGAGAACACTGAAGCTTTCTTT
NA	TRBV7-3	TRBJ2-3	NA	CASSSDPRDTQYF	TGTGCCAGCAGCTCCGACCCTAGAGATACGCAGTATTTT
TRBD1	TRBV20-1	TRBJ2-7	few	CSAVPGQGYNYEQYF	TGCAGTGCCGTCCCGGGACAGGGCTATAACTACGAGCAGTACTTC
TRBD1	TRBV20-1	TRBJ1-1	few	CSARGGQGNTEAFF	TGCAGTGCTAGGGGGGGACAGGGGAACACTGAAGCTTTCTTT
TRBD1	TRBV4-3	TRBJ1-1	NA	CAGSSNTGGASEAFF	TGCGCCGGCAGCTCGAACACAGGGGGCGCTTCTGAAGCTTTCTTT
TRBD1	TRBV3-1	TRBJ1-5	NA	CASNLGTGYSPQHF	TGTGCCAGCAACCTTGGGACAGGGTATTCGCCCCAGCATTTT
TRBD1	TRBV9	TRBJ1-2	NA	CASSANLQGNYLNDYTF	TGTGCCAGCAGCGCAAACTTACAGGGGAATTACCTTAATGACTACACCTTC
NA	TRBV4-3	TRBJ1-4	NA	CASSPRTAGEKLFF	TGCGCCAGCAGCCCCCGGACCGCGGGAGAAAAACTGTTTTTT
TRBD1	TRBV15	TRBJ2-6	NA	CATSRQGQAASGANVLTF	TGTGCCACCAGCAGACAGGGACAGGCCGCCTCTGGGGCCAACGTCCTGACTTTC
NA	TRBV5-1	TRBJ1-6	few	CASSLRYSNSPLHF	TGCGCCAGCAGCTTGCGGTACTCTAATTCACCCCTCCACTTT
TRBD1	TRBV9	TRBJ1-2	NA	CASSVVQGAGGYTF	TGTGCCAGCAGCGTAGTACAGGGGGCTGGTGGCTACACCTTC
NA	TRBV4-3	TRBJ1-2	NA	CASSQDWQGGYGYTF	TGCGCCAGCAGCCAAGATTGGCAGGGCGGATATGGCTACACCTTC
NA	TRBV28	TRBJ2-5	NA	CASRSSAPETQYF	TGTGCCAGCAGGTCTAGCGCCCCAGAGACCCAGTACTTC
NA	TRBV5-1	TRBJ2-4	NA	CASSREKALRDIQYF	TGCGCCAGCAGCCGGGAGAAAGCTCTGAGGGACATTCAGTACTTC
TRBD2	TRBV7-9	TRBJ2-5	many	CASSRHKRGQETQYF	TGTGCCAGCAGCCGACATAAGCGGGGCCAAGAGACCCAGTACTTC
TRBD1	TRBV5-1	TRBJ2-5	NA	CASSPQSTGQETQYF	TGCGCCAGCAGCCCCCAATCGACAGGGCAAGAGACCCAGTACTTC
NA	TRBV4-1	TRBJ1-1	NA	CASSQRQLNTEAFF	TGCGCCAGCAGCCAACGACAGTTGAACACTGAAGCTTTCTTT
NA	TRBV11-3	TRBJ2-5	few	CASKGRETQYF	TGTGCCAGCAAGGGTAGGGAGACCCAGTACTTC
NA	TRBV15	TRBJ2-7	NA	CATSREKGGSYNEQYF	TGTGCCACCAGCAGAGAAAAGGGTGGCTCCTACAATGAGCAGTACTTC